These 2 T cell receptor beta chains were all obtained from the same sample, sequenced in a study of response to subunit inactivated influenza vaccine. MiXCR, run by TCRdb on the RT-PCR reads, gives a single entry per CDR3 protein. Of more than 450,000 distinct CDR3 sequences in the sample, approximately 7.6% were seen once. This specimen consisted of PBMCs from blood, obtained about 24 months after vaccination. The receptor set was obtained from a man in his fifties or sixties who received an inactivated influenza vaccine.

The chain joins TRBV3-1 to TRBJ2-5, with D uncertain. CDR1 and CDR2 from the germline V gene are LGHDT and YNNKEL (reference sequence). The CDR3 is 16 residues long. V lost 0 bases, J lost 5 bases, and 16 bases lay in between. The CDR3 nucleotides are TGTGCCAGCAGCCAAGATTATTACCACTCGGAGGAGACCCAGTACTTC. Translated, it gives CASSQDYYHSEETQYF.

This clonotype was picked up a small number of times. The J gene is TRBJ2-7, the V gene TRBV5-1; 9 nucleotides agree with TRBD1. Germline assignment: CDR1 SGHRS and CDR2 YFSETQ. V shed 4 bases and J 6 bases; nucleotides not matched to a gene: 11. There are 15 residues in the CDR3. The CDR3 loop is CASSVQPGQGGEQYF. The DNA for the CDR3 is TGCGCCAGCAGCGTGCAACCGGGACAGGGAGGCGAGCAGTACTTC.